The rows below give T cell receptor beta chains drawn from one sample of a study of T cell repertoires in aging, cancer and after chemotherapy. From the multiplex PCR reads, TCRdb called clonotypes with MiXCR, one entry per CDR3 protein. The sample contains 1,200 to 1,500 distinct CDR3 sequences, roughly 66% of which appear only once. The specimen sequenced was blood. These receptors came from a human donor with a blood cancer. Both conserved end residues are part of each CDR3. A D gene is named only where the DNA matches it firmly. Size is omitted from some rows. Given values are once, few, many or a class for expanded clones.

TRBJ2-1,TRBV6-5,-,-,TGTGCCGCAGCCCTCCGTGAGTCCTACAATGAGCAGTTCTTC,CAAALRESYNEQFF
TRBJ1-5,TRBV6-5,-,TRBD1,TGTGCCAGCAGTTACTCCCACGGGACAGATGAACACCATAGCAATCAGCCCCAGCATTTT,CASSYSHGTDEHHSNQPQHF
TRBJ2-2,TRBV6-5,-,TRBD1,TGTGCCAGCAGACCTCCTCACCGGGACAGGGAGGCCGGGGAGCTGTTTTTT,CASRPPHRDREAGELFF
TRBJ2-3,TRBV24-1,-,TRBD1,TGTGCCACCAGTGATAGACAGGGTCCAGCAGATACGCAGTATTTT,CATSDRQGPADTQYF
TRBJ2-6,TRBV6-5,-,-,TGTGCCAGCAGTCAGGGGCTTTTATCAGGTGCTGGGGCCAACGTCCTGACTTTC,CASSQGLLSGAGANVLTF
TRBJ2-5,TRBV6-1,-,-,TGTGCCAGCAGTGCCTGGGGGGTCCAAGAGACCCAGTACTTC,CASSAWGVQETQYF
TRBJ2-3,TRBV29-1,few,-,TGCAGCGTTGACCCGGGAACCACAGATACGCAGTATTTT,CSVDPGTTDTQYF
TRBJ2-1,TRBV5-6,-,TRBD1,TGTGCCAGCAGCCCGGGACAGGGCCACAATGAGCAGTTCTTC,CASSPGQGHNEQFF
TRBJ1-1,TRBV6-5,few,-,TGTGCCAGCAGTTACTCGAAATGGCGAACTGAAGCTTTCTTT,CASSYSKWRTEAFF
TRBJ2-5,TRBV6-5,-,-,TGTGCCAGCGTAGGCCAGCGGGCGCGGCAAGAGACCCAGTACTTC,CASVGQRARQETQYF
TRBJ2-3,TRBV30,-,TRBD2,TGTGCCTGGACGGGAGGGACAGATACGCAGTATTTT,CAWTGGTDTQYF
TRBJ2-5,TRBV11-2,-,-,TGTGCCAGCAGCCGTGGGGGCTCTCAAGAGACCCAGTACTTC,CASSRGGSQETQYF
TRBJ2-7,TRBV6-5,-,-,TGTGCCAGCAGTTGGGACAATTCCGAGCAGTACTTC,CASSWDNSEQYF
TRBJ2-1,TRBV6-5,-,-,TGTGCCAGCAAGATAGCAGGGGAGTCCTACAATGAGCAGTTCTTC,CASKIAGESYNEQFF
TRBJ1-6,TRBV30,-,TRBD1,TGTGCCTGGAGCGAGACAGGGGATGGTTATAATTCACCCCTCCACTTT,CAWSETGDGYNSPLHF
TRBJ2-3,TRBV6-5,few,TRBD2,TGTGCCAGCAGCCCAGGACTAGCGGGGGGAGATACGCAGTATTTT,CASSPGLAGGDTQYF
TRBJ2-1,TRBV5-6,-,TRBD1,TGTGCCAGCAGAACATCCAGGACAGGGCTCGGTGTCTTC,CASRTSRTGLGVF
TRBJ2-7,TRBV29-1,few,TRBD1,TGCAGCGTTGCTTCGACAGGGTCCTACGAGCAGTACTTC,CSVASTGSYEQYF
TRBJ2-6,TRBV7-9,-,-,TGTGCCAGCAGCTTAGCGCGAACTCCTCGGGCCAACGTCCTGACTTTC,CASSLARTPRANVLTF
TRBJ1-1,TRBV30,-,-,TGTGCCTGGGCCGGGACACGTGAAGCTTTCTTT,CAWAGTREAFF
TRBJ2-1,TRBV19,-,-,TGTGCCAGTAGTAGGGCCACCCTCAGCTCCTACAATGAGCAGTTCTTC,CASSRATLSSYNEQFF
TRBJ2-5,TRBV12-3/TRBV12-4,few,-,TGTGCCAGCAGCCGGGTGGGGGGTAGGGAGACCCAGTACTTC,CASSRVGGRETQYF
TRBJ1-2,TRBV6-5,-,-,TGTGCCACCCGCCGGGACGGGAACTATGGCTACACCTTC,CATRRDGNYGYTF
TRBJ2-6,TRBV6-5,few,TRBD1,TGTGCCAGCAGTAGAGGGGGCCGTGGGGCCAACGTCCTGACTTTC,CASSRGGRGANVLTF
TRBJ2-3,TRBV7-2,-,-,TGTGCCAGCAGGGAGTTAGTAGCAGATACGCAGTATTTT,CASRELVADTQYF
TRBJ1-2,TRBV10-3,-,-,TGTGCCATCAGTGAGTTGGGCAGCTCAAACTATGGCTACACCTTC,CAISELGSSNYGYTF
TRBJ2-3,TRBV6-1,-,TRBD2,TGTGCCAGCAGTGCGACTAGCGGGGGGGCGCGAGATACGCAGTATTTT,CASSATSGGARDTQYF
TRBJ1-2,TRBV29-1,few,TRBD1,TGCAGCTATTACAGGGGGCACTATGGCTACACCTTC,CSYYRGHYGYTF
TRBJ1-5,TRBV6-6,-,-,TGTGCCAGCAGAAGGGTCCAGGACGGAGGGAATCAGCCCCAGCATTTT,CASRRVQDGGNQPQHF
TRBJ1-2,TRBV19,-,-,TGTGCCAGTAGACCAGAGGGGCAGGGGTACTACACCTTC,CASRPEGQGYYTF
TRBJ2-7,TRBV6-1,-,TRBD1,TGTGCCAGCAGAAGAAAGCAGGGGGCCCTTTACGAGCAGTACTTC,CASRRKQGALYEQYF
TRBJ2-3,TRBV6-5,-,TRBD1,TGTGCCAGCAGTTACGGCAGGGGGCGAAGGGTCACAGATACGCAGTATTTT,CASSYGRGRRVTDTQYF
TRBJ2-4,TRBV29-1,few,-,TGCAGCGCCAGAGGGCAGGGACTAGCCAAAAACATTCAGTACTTC,CSARGQGLAKNIQYF
TRBJ2-3,TRBV6-5,-,-,TGTGCCAGCAGCGCGAGGGACGGAGCTCGGGATACGCAGTATTTT,CASSARDGARDTQYF
TRBJ2-7,TRBV5-6,-,TRBD1,TGTGCCAGCAGCTTGGGAGGGACAGGCGACCCGGAGCAGTACTTC,CASSLGGTGDPEQYF
TRBJ1-6,TRBV6-5,-,-,TGTGCCAGCAGTTATACGTCACCTCTTAATTCACCCCTCCACTTT,CASSYTSPLNSPLHF
TRBJ2-7,TRBV6-5,-,TRBD1,TGTGCCAGCAGTTACTCCGGGTGGTTATTGGGGACAGATGGAACCTACGAGCAGTACTTC,CASSYSGWLLGTDGTYEQYF
TRBJ1-1,TRBV6-5,-,-,TGTGCCAGCAGTGAGCCGGGGGGGAACACTGAAGCTTTCTTT,CASSEPGGNTEAFF
TRBJ2-2,TRBV29-1,-,-,TGCAGCGCCACAGGAACCGGGGAGCTGTTTTTT,CSATGTGELFF
TRBJ2-2,TRBV6-6,-,-,TGTGCCAGCAGTCACAGGGATGACACCGGGGAGCTGTTTTTT,CASSHRDDTGELFF
TRBJ2-7,TRBV27,few,-,TGTGCCAGCAGCCCTGCGGAAGGGATCTACGAGCAGTACTTC,CASSPAEGIYEQYF
TRBJ2-7,TRBV5-6,-,-,TGTGCCAGCAGCTTCAATGGCCCCGGGCCCTACGAGCAGTACTTC,CASSFNGPGPYEQYF
TRBJ2-3,TRBV5-4,-,-,TGTGCCAGCAGCTCGCAGACTAGCACAGATACGCAGTATTTT,CASSSQTSTDTQYF
TRBJ2-7,TRBV29-1,once,TRBD1,TGCAGCGCCCAGGACAGGGGGTATCCCTACGAGCAGTACTTC,CSAQDRGYPYEQYF
TRBJ2-3,TRBV19,-,-,TGTGCCAGTAGTATAGACGTACGGAGCACAGATACGCAGTATTTT,CASSIDVRSTDTQYF